These 9 T cell receptor beta chains were all obtained from the same sample, sequenced in a study of cytomegalovirus exposure and HLA in healthy donors. PCR amplification relied on 60 Vbeta primers (plus 13 Jbeta primers). Profiling relied on immunoSEQ multiplex PCR, and the TCRdb table lists in-frame clones only, not all of them. The data show roughly 240,000 clones, with 78% seen just once and 0.47% held by the top ten. Sequenced sample: PBMCs. The receptors were gathered from a boy between 5 and 17 years old in good health and CMV-seronegative.

This sequence joins TRBV5-4 and TRBJ2-5; the match to TRBD2 covers 7 bases. TRBJ2-7 explains the end of the DNA better; the J call may be wrong. The CDR3 length is 14 residues. CDR1 is SGHNT and CDR2 is YYREEE in the germline V gene (reference sequence). This CDR3 reads CASSLWGGSYEQYF. The CDR3 nucleotides read TGTGCCAGCAGCTTGTGGGGGGGATCCTACGAGCAGTACTTC.

This chain links TRBV9 with TRBJ2-1; 7 positions match TRBD2. CDR1 and CDR2 (germline): SGDLS, YYNGEE. Trimming cost V 3 bases and J 1 base; bases outside gene matches: 4. This CDR3 comprises 15 residues. The DNA for the CDR3 is TGTGCCAGCAGCGGCCGGGACTATTCCTACAATGAGCAGTTCTTC. Its protein is CASSGRDYSYNEQFF.

The rearrangement uses TRBV19 and TRBJ1-1; D is ambiguous. Trimming stripped 7 bases from V and 0 bases from J, with 12 bases between. This CDR3 is built from 14 residues. Per germline, CDR1 LNHDA and CDR2 SQIVND (reference sequence). The CDR3 nucleotides read TGTGCCAGTATCGGGTCAGTCATGAACACTGAAGCTTTCTTT. This gives the protein CASIGSVMNTEAFF.

The V gene is TRBV6-1, the J gene TRBJ1-6; TRBD1 matches at 9 bases. J lost 7 bases, V lost 8 bases, and 3 bases had no gene match. CDR1 and CDR2 (germline): MNHNS, SASEGT. The CDR3 loop spans 13 amino acids. CDR3 loop: CASGTGWNSPLHF. The DNA of the CDR3 is TGTGCCAGCGGGACAGGGTGGAATTCACCCCTCCACTTT.

The V and J genes are TRBV11-3 and TRBJ2-3, with 7 bases fitting TRBD2. The ends lost 3 bases at V and 4 bases at J; junction bases unmatched: 7. The germline gives CDR1 SGHNT, CDR2 YENEEA. The CDR3 length is 15 residues. The CDR3: CASSFGLAVPDTQYF. The CDR3 coding sequence is TGTGCCAGCAGCTTTGGGCTAGCGGTACCAGATACGCAGTATTTT.

This clone was found once. The V gene is TRBV9, the J gene TRBJ2-2, with 8 bases matching TRBD2. This CDR3 comprises 16 residues. V lost 3 bases, J lost 5 bases, and 9 bases stayed unmatched. The germline V gene encodes CDR1 SGDLS and CDR2 YYNGEE. CDR3 sequence: CASSANTGGLTGELFF. The CDR3 bases are TGTGCCAGCAGCGCGAACACGGGGGGGCTAACCGGGGAGCTGTTTTTT.

The chain employs TRBV13 and TRBJ2-1; D gene ambiguous. The length of the CDR3 is 13 residues. The ends were cut back, 4 bases at V and 7 bases at J, with 11 bases in the middle. Germline loops: CDR1 PRHDT, CDR2 FYEKMQ (reference sequence). CDR3: CASSSNLENEQFF. The CDR3 DNA follows: TGTGCCAGCAGCTCCAACCTAGAGAATGAGCAGTTCTTC.

The CDR3 DNA sequence: TGCGCCAGCAGCTTGGAACGGGGGGCTATTTCTAACTATGGCTACACCTTC. Residues: CASSLERGAISNYGYTF. The V and J genes are TRBV5-1 and TRBJ1-2; D is perhaps TRBD1 (6 bases). The germline CDR1 and CDR2 sequences are SGHRS and YFSETQ. The germline V and J ends were trimmed by 0 bases and 0 bases, with 15 bases remaining between them. The CDR3 length is 17 residues. Using reference TRBV5-1 and TRBJ1-2 for the parts outside the CDR3, the full variable domain is KAGVTQTPRYLIKTRGQQVTLSCSPISGHRSVSWYQQTPGQGLQFLFEYFSETQRNKGNFPGRFSGRQFSNSRSEMNVSTLELGDSALYLCASSLERGAISNYGYTFGSGTRLTVV.

CDR3 DNA: TGTGCCAGCAGCTTAGATCTAGAGTATGGCTACACCTTC. This translates into CASSLDLEYGYTF. The gene calls are TRBV11-2 and TRBJ1-2; D uncertain. Germline loops: CDR1 SGHAT, CDR2 FQNNGV. The CDR3 length is 13 residues. V gave up 0 bases and J gave up 5 bases, with 7 bases separating them.